This T cell receptor beta chain was recovered during a study of monozygotic twins with inflammatory bowel disease. Worth noting for this clonotype: The target antigen is unknown.

Per individual sample, eight separate reactions were used to make cDNA. UMIs that had a 6-nucleotide sample barcode were put in using template switching. TCRdb reprocessed the 5' RACE reads and stores each CDR3 protein as one record, lacking DNA. This sample carries about 380,000 distinct CDR3 sequences, with just over 2.5% going to the ten biggest clones. The study, taken as a whole, reports: Lower TCRbeta diversity (inverse Simpson) was seen in IBD patients than in healthy co-twins. Other individuals had fewer clonotypes in common with IBD patients than with healthy twins, especially with disease activity.

CDR3 length: 12 amino acids. Germline loops: CDR1 SQVTM, CDR2 ANQGSEA. Sequencing was performed on blood. The chain carries TRBV29-1 and TRBJ1-2; checking the TCRdb D call of TRBD1 is not possible without DNA. The receptor's source is a human donor with ulcerative colitis or Crohn's disease, or a healthy co-twin of an affected twin (not recorded which). The CDR3 is CSVGGGNYGYTF.